The 30 T cell receptor beta chains in this list originate from one sample, sequenced in a study of control samples from healthy donors and cancer patients. Profiling relied on immunoSEQ multiplex PCR, and the TCRdb table lists in-frame clones only, not all of them. The sample has 55,000 to 90,000 clones, under 90% seen once. Sample: blood. The receptors were sampled from a man aged 50 or older in good health.

By share of the sample, this clone is medium-sized. V gene TRBV6-5 combines with J gene TRBJ2-7; 8 bases fit TRBD2. This CDR3 contains 15 residues. Germline V gene data show CDR1 as MNHEY and CDR2 as SVGAGI. Trimming cost V 6 bases and J 3 bases; bases outside gene matches: 10. The CDR3: CASSRGGLGNYEQYF. The CDR3 DNA follows: TGTGCCAGCAGCCGGGGGGGCCTGGGGAACTACGAGCAGTACTTC.

On this clone: An end of the junction does not agree with germline; a read error may underlie this. The genes are TRBV7-7 and TRBJ2-1; D possibly corresponds to TRBD2 (5 bases). There are 15 residues in the CDR3. Germline CDR1 and CDR2: SSHAT and FNYEAQ (reference sequence). The CDR3 sequence: CASSLVPSGSNEQFF. The CDR3 region has the DNA TGTGCTAGCAGCTTAGTCCCGTCGGGAAGCAATGAGCAGTTCTTC.

The chain couples TRBV3-1 (or the pseudogene TRBV3-2) to TRBJ2-7; 7 bases are shared with TRBD2. Germline V lookup: CDR1 LGHDT, CDR2 YNNKEL (reference sequence). The CDR3 spans 14 residues. The V segment lost 4 bases and the J segment 2 bases; nucleotides outside the gene matches: 5. DNA of the CDR3: TGTGCCAGCAGCCTCCGGGGGGTACCCTACGAGCAGTACTTC. It specifies CASSLRGVPYEQYF.

As DNA, the CDR3 is TGTGCCAGCTCACCGCTGGCTTCCTATGGCTACACCTTC. Translation: CASSPLASYGYTF. The chain couples TRBV18 to TRBJ1-2, with D unclear. Trimming took off 3 bases at V and 4 bases at J, with 9 bases between the two ends. The CDR3 totals 13 residues. In germline, CDR1 is KGHSH, CDR2 LQKENI.

The chain uses TRBV7-2 and TRBJ2-2; TRBD2 agrees at 9 bases. The V segment lost 0 bases and the J segment 6 bases; nucleotides outside the gene matches: 8. CDR3 size: 17 residues. In germline, CDR1 is SGHTA, CDR2 FQGNSA. CDR3 amino acids: CASSLAAGLASPGELFF. The CDR3 DNA reads TGTGCCAGCAGCTTAGCGGCGGGACTAGCTTCCCCCGGGGAGCTGTTTTTT.

The chain combines TRBV5-6 with TRBJ2-1, with D tentatively TRBD1 (5 bases). CDR1 is SGHDT, CDR2 YYEEEE, per germline. With 3 bases removed from V and 8 bases from J, the gap between germline ends came to 12 bases. This CDR3 has 13 amino acids. CDR3 in DNA: TGTGCCAGCAGCTCGTTCAGGGAAGATGAGCAGTTCTTC. It translates to CASSSFREDEQFF. Complete variable domain (other parts from reference TRBV5-6 and TRBJ2-1): DAGVTQSPTHLIKTRGQQVTLRCSPKSGHDTVSWYQQALGQGPQFIFQYYEEEERQRGNFPDRFSGHQFPNYSSELNVNALLLGDSALYLCASSSFREDEQFFGPGTRLTVL.

This chain uses TRBV5-4 with TRBJ1-2; D gene unclear. Trimming stripped 0 bases from V and 1 base from J, with 7 bases between. The CDR3 spans 14 residues. The germline CDR1 and CDR2 sequences are SGHNT and YYREEE (reference sequence). As DNA, the CDR3 is TGTGCCAGCAGCTTGGAAGGTAGTAACTATGGCTACACCTTC. Translation: CASSLEGSNYGYTF.

The chain recombines TRBV6-2 or TRBV6-3 with TRBJ1-2, with D perhaps matching TRBD1 (5 bases). The CDR3 totals 11 residues. V dropped 2 bases and J dropped 7 bases, with 5 bases sitting between them. Germline V gives CDR1 MNHEY, CDR2 SVGEGT. CDR3 protein: CASSYGAGYTF. The CDR3 region has the DNA TGTGCCAGCAGTTACGGGGCTGGCTACACCTTC.

The chain joins TRBV7-9 to TRBJ1-2; possible D gene TRBD1, 5 bases. Trimming stripped 5 bases from V and 6 bases from J, with 16 bases between. The germline V gene encodes CDR1 SEHNR and CDR2 FQNEAQ (reference sequence). This CDR3 has 14 residues. Here the CDR3 reads CASSPPGLSDGYTF. DNA for the CDR3: TGTGCCAGCAGCCCTCCAGGGCTTAGTGATGGCTACACCTTC. Complete variable domain (other parts from reference TRBV7-9 and TRBJ1-2): DTGVSQNPRHKITKRGQNVTFRCDPISEHNRLYWYRQTLGQGPEFLTYFQNEAQLEKSRLLSDRFSAERPKGSFSTLEIQRTEQGDSAMYLCASSPPGLSDGYTFGSGTRLTVV.

The CDR3 loop is CASSVGTGYGYTF. CDR3 bases: TGTGCCAGCAGCGTAGGAACAGGATATGGCTACACCTTC. The V call is TRBV9, the J call TRBJ1-2; tentative D call: TRBD1 (5 bases). Germline-derived CDR1 and CDR2 are SGDLS and YYNGEE. The V and J ends lost 0 bases and 5 bases respectively, with 8 bases between them. The CDR3 runs to 13 residues.

The chain combines TRBV5-4 with TRBJ2-2, with 8 bases identical to TRBD1. The length of the CDR3 is 14 residues. CDR1 and CDR2 from the germline V gene are SGHNT and YYREEE (reference sequence). Trimming removed 3 bases from V and 4 bases from J; junction bases left unmatched: 2. The CDR3 region is CASSSQGGTGELFF. CDR3 in DNA: TGTGCCAGCAGCTCACAGGGGGGCACCGGGGAGCTGTTTTTT. Full variable domain (missing parts from reference TRBV5-4 and TRBJ2-2): ETGVTQSPTHLIKTRGQQVTLRCSSQSGHNTVSWYQQALGQGPQFIFQYYREEENGRGNFPPRFSGLQFPNYSSELNVNALELDDSALYLCASSSQGGTGELFFGEGSRLTVL.

This clone was picked up a small number of times. The chain is built from TRBV25-1 and TRBJ2-3, with 7 positions matching TRBD2. The germline V gene encodes CDR1 MGHDK and CDR2 SYGVNS. The CDR3 extends over 14 amino acids. V gave up 5 bases and J gave up 6 bases; unmatched junction bases: 8. The CDR3 sequence is CASSQGGRLDTQYF. The DNA of the CDR3 is TGTGCCAGCAGTCAGGGAGGGCGTTTGGATACGCAGTATTTT. Full variable domain (rest looked up from reference TRBV25-1 and TRBJ2-3): EADIYQTPRYLVIGTGKKITLECSQTMGHDKMYWYQQDPGMELHLIHYSYGVNSTEKGDLSSESTVSRIRTEHFPLTLESARPSHTSQYLCASSQGGRLDTQYFGPGTRLTVL.

This clone was counted a few times. The J gene is TRBJ2-5, the V gene TRBV7-9, with a weak D call TRBD2 (6 bases). Germline V gene data show CDR1 as SEHNR and CDR2 as FQNEAQ (reference sequence). V was pared by 6 bases and J by 2 bases, with 16 bases between. The CDR3 is made up of 15 amino acids. This CDR3 is CASSQRRALQETQYF. CDR3 nucleotides: TGTGCCAGCAGTCAGCGGAGGGCCCTGCAAGAGACCCAGTACTTC.

The rearrangement links TRBV4-3 to TRBJ1-1; D gene uncertain. With 0 bases removed from V and 1 base from J, the gap between germline ends came to 12 bases. This CDR3 has 16 amino acids. Germline CDR1 is LGHNA and CDR2 is YSLEER. The CDR3 DNA sequence: TGCGCCAGCAGCCAAGATTTGGCCAGGACGAACACTGAAGCTTTCTTT. Its translation: CASSQDLARTNTEAFF.

In its sample, this clone was seen a few times. The CDR3 region is CASSRTSGNYNEQFF. The CDR3 nucleotides read TGTGCCAGCAGCCGGACTAGCGGGAACTACAATGAGCAGTTCTTC. The chain is built from TRBV6-6 and TRBJ2-1; TRBD2 matches 12 bases. The V gene's germline CDR1 is MNHNY and CDR2 SVGAGI (reference sequence). The CDR3 spans 15 residues. The junction had 3 bases not matched to a gene; V was cut back by 6 bases and J by 3 bases.

A few counts support this clone. The chain recombines TRBV6-2 or TRBV6-3 with TRBJ2-1, with 9 bases lining up with TRBD2. The germline V gene has CDR1 MNHEY and CDR2 SVGEGT. There are 15 residues in the CDR3. V shed 4 bases, J shed 3 bases, and the junction held 4 bases outside the gene matches. This CDR3 is CASSFLAGVYNEQFF. As DNA, the CDR3 is TGTGCCAGCAGTTTCTTAGCGGGAGTCTACAATGAGCAGTTCTTC.

There are a few counts of this clone. The V gene is TRBV28, the J gene TRBJ2-7; a possible D gene is TRBD1 (6 bases). Germline CDR1 reads MDHEN; CDR2 reads SYDVKM. The CDR3 is made up of 14 amino acids. V lost 8 bases and J lost 0, with 14 bases in between. CDR3 residues: CASQIQGYSYEQYF. Here the CDR3 DNA reads TGTGCCAGCCAAATTCAGGGGTACTCCTACGAGCAGTACTTC.

The V and J genes are TRBV9 and TRBJ1-3, with D uncertain. The CDR3 is made up of 14 amino acids. Germline CDR1 and CDR2: SGDLS and YYNGEE. V gave up 2 bases and J gave up 2 bases, with 8 bases separating them. CDR3 protein: CASSVHKTGNTIYF. In DNA, the CDR3 is TGTGCCAGCAGCGTCCACAAAACTGGAAACACCATATATTTT.

The V and J genes are TRBV14 and TRBJ2-7; 9 bases align to TRBD1. Germline lookup yields CDR1 SGHDN and CDR2 FVKESK. V lost 4 bases and J lost 4; bases outside the gene matches: 5. The CDR3 length is 14 residues. The CDR3 region is CASSLGTGRYEQYF. The CDR3 region has the DNA TGTGCCAGCAGCCTAGGGACAGGGAGGTACGAGCAGTACTTC.

This rearrangement joins TRBV19 to TRBJ2-4; D not resolved. The CDR3 is 15 amino acids. Trimming took off 2 bases at V and 5 bases at J, with 13 bases between the two ends. Germline V gives CDR1 LNHDA, CDR2 SQIVND (reference sequence). CDR3: CASSISSFPENIQYF. Written as DNA, the CDR3 is TGTGCCAGTAGTATAAGCTCCTTCCCCGAAAACATTCAGTACTTC.

The CDR3 DNA is TGTGCCACCAGGGACCGTTCTGGGTATGGCTACACCTTC. It codes for CATRDRSGYGYTF. The chain uses TRBV15 and TRBJ1-2; D remains unclear. The CDR3 is 13 amino acids. In germline, CDR1 is LNHNV, CDR2 YYDKDF (reference sequence). Trimming took off 6 bases at V and 5 bases at J, with 13 bases between the two ends.

This chain's CDR3 is CASSDAGEVDTQYF. The CDR3 coding sequence is TGTGCCAGCAGTGACGCGGGGGAAGTGGATACGCAGTATTTT. The chain recombines TRBV6-4 with TRBJ2-3, with 7 nucleotides matching TRBD2. V was pared by 2 bases and J by 6 bases, with 5 bases of the junction left unmatched. Per the germline V gene, CDR1 is MRHNA and CDR2 is SNTAGT. The CDR3 contains 14 residues.

V is TRBV21-1 and J is TRBJ1-1; the table assigns TRBD1, which was not confirmed against the DNA. TRBV21-1 is classified as a pseudogene. The CDR3 is made up of 14 amino acids. CDR3 DNA sequence: TGTGCCAGCAGCGCGGGGACAGGGAGCACTGAAGCTTTCTTT. It is translated as CASSAGTGSTEAFF.

This rearrangement joins TRBV6-5 to TRBJ1-1; D is uncertain. Deletions cut 6 bases from V and 0 bases from J, with 8 bases between. CDR1 MNHEY and CDR2 SVGAGI come from the germline V gene. The CDR3 contains 13 residues. Here the CDR3 DNA reads TGTGCCAGCAGGGGCCCCCTGAACACTGAAGCTTTCTTT. Translation gives CASRGPLNTEAFF.

The J gene is TRBJ1-2, the V gene TRBV10-3, with D unclear. Germline V gene sequence: CDR1 ENHRY, CDR2 SYGVKD. Deletions cut 6 bases from V and 10 bases from J, with 15 bases between. The CDR3 is 12 residues long. The CDR3 region is CAISHIEPAYTF. Here the CDR3 DNA reads TGTGCCATCAGCCACATCGAACCTGCCTACACCTTC.

V and J are TRBV7-3 and TRBJ2-1; D perhaps matches TRBD2 (5 bases). V lost 2 bases and J lost 6, with 17 bases in between. Germline CDR1 and CDR2: SGHTA and FQGTGA. The CDR3 runs 16 residues. As DNA, the CDR3 is TGTGCCAGCAGCTTATATTTCGGGGTTCTACCCAATGAGCAGTTCTTC. Translating gives CASSLYFGVLPNEQFF.

The chain joins TRBV10-3 to TRBJ2-3; 7 bases match TRBD2. The CDR3 totals 13 residues. Germline loops: CDR1 ENHRY, CDR2 SYGVKD. The V segment lost 8 bases and the J segment 0 bases; nucleotides outside the gene matches: 2. CDR3 sequence: CAIGEGSTDTQYF. CDR3 bases: TGTGCCATCGGGGAGGGCAGCACAGATACGCAGTATTTT.

This clone came up a few times. The chain recombines TRBV6-1 with TRBJ2-1; 7 nucleotides align to TRBD1. The CDR3 extends over 13 amino acids. V was pared by 2 bases and J by 6 bases, with 1 base of the junction left unmatched. The germline V gene has CDR1 MNHNS and CDR2 SASEGT. CDR3 region: CASSENRGNEQFF. The DNA for the CDR3 is TGTGCCAGCAGTGAAAACAGGGGCAATGAGCAGTTCTTC.

This clone appeared a few times. This chain connects TRBV7-3 to TRBJ1-6, with 8 nucleotides matching TRBD1. Per the germline V gene, CDR1 is SGHTA and CDR2 is FQGTGA. The junction had 4 bases not matched to a gene; V was cut back by 5 bases and J by 7 bases. CDR3 length: 14 residues. CDR3 nucleotide sequence: TGTGCCAGCAGCACCACAGGGGGGAATTCACCCCTCCACTTT. Translated: CASSTTGGNSPLHF. Full variable domain (rest looked up from reference TRBV7-3 and TRBJ1-6): GAGVSQTPSNKVTEKGKYVELRCDPISGHTALYWYRQSLGQGPEFLIYFQGTGAADDSGLPNDRFFAVRPEGSVSTLKIQRTERGDSAVYLCASSTTGGNSPLHFGNGTRLTVT.

The rearrangement joins TRBV5-4 to TRBJ1-6, with D tentatively TRBD1 (5 bases). The CDR3 has 15 amino acids. In germline, CDR1 is SGHNT, CDR2 YYREEE (reference sequence). V gave up 5 bases and J gave up 5 bases, with 14 bases separating them. The CDR3: CASSLLGVDNSPLHF. The CDR3 DNA reads TGTGCCAGCAGTCTCCTGGGGGTGGATAATTCACCCCTCCACTTT.